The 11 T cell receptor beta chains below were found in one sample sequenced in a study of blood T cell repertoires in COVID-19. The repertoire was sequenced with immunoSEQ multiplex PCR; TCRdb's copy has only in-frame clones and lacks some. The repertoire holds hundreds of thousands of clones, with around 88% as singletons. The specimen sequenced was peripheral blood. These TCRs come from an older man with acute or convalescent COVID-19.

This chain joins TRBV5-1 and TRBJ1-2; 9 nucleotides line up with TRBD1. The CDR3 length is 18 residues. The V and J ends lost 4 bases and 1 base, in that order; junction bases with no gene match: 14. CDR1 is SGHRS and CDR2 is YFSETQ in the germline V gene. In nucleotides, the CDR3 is TGCGCCAGCAGCCTCTCCCCAACGGGACAGGGCGTTAACTATGGCTACACCTTC. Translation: CASSLSPTGQGVNYGYTF.

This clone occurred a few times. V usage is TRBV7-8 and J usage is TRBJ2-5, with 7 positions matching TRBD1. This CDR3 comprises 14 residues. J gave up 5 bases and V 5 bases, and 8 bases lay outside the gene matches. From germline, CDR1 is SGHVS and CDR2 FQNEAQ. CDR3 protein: CASSNRGSWETQYF. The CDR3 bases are TGTGCCAGCAGCAACAGGGGTAGTTGGGAGACCCAGTACTTC. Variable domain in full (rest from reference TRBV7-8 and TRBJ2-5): GAGVSQSPRYKVAKRGQDVALRCDPISGHVSLFWYQQALGQGPEFLTYFQNEAQLDKSGLPSDRFFAERPEGSVSTLKIQRTQQEDSAVYLCASSNRGSWETQYFGPGTRLLVL.

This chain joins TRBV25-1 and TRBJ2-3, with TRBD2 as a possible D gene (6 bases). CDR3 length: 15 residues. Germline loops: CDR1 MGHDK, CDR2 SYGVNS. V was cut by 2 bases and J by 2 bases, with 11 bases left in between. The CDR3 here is CASSEIRGSTDTQYF. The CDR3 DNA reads TGTGCCAGCAGTGAAATCCGGGGGTCCACAGATACGCAGTATTTT.

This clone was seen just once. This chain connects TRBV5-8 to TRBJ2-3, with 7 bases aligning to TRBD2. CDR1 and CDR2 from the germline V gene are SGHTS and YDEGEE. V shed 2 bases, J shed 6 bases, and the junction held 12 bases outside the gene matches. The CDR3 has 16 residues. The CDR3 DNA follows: TGTGCCAGCAGCTTCGAACGACTAGCAGGGTTGGATACGCAGTATTTT. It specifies CASSFERLAGLDTQYF.

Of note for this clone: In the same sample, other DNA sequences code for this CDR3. In DNA, the CDR3 is TGTGCCAGCAGCCAACTAGCCGGCAATGAGCAGTTCTTC. This sequence encodes CASSQLAGNEQFF. This sequence joins TRBV3-1 (or the pseudogene TRBV3-2) and TRBJ2-1; D is perhaps TRBD2 (5 bases). The CDR3 contains 13 residues. The ends were cut back, 2 bases at V and 6 bases at J, with 8 bases in the middle. Germline V lookup: CDR1 LGHDT, CDR2 YNNKEL (reference sequence).

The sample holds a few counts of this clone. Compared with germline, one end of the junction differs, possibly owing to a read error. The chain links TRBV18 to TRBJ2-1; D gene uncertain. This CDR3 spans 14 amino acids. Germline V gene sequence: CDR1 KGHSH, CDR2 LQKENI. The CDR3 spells CASSPAYSDNEQFF. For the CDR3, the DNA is TGTGCCAGCTCACCCGCGTACTCCGACAATGAGCAGTTCTTC.

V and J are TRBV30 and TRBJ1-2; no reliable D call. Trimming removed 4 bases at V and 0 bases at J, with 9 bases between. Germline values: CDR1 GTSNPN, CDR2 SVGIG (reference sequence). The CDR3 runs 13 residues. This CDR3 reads CAWNPDTNYGYTF. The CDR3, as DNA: TGTGCCTGGAACCCCGACACTAACTATGGCTACACCTTC. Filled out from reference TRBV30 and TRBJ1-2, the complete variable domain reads SQTIHQWPATLVQPVGSPLSLECTVEGTSNPNLYWYRQAAGRGLQLLFYSVGIGQISSEVPQNLSASRPQDRQFILSSKKLLLSDSGFYLCAWNPDTNYGYTFGSGTRLTVV.

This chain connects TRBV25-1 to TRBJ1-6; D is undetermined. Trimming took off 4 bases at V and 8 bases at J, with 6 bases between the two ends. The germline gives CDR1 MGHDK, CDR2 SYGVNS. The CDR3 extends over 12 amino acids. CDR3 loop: CASSGRHSPLHF. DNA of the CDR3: TGTGCCAGCAGTGGGCGGCATTCACCCCTCCACTTT.

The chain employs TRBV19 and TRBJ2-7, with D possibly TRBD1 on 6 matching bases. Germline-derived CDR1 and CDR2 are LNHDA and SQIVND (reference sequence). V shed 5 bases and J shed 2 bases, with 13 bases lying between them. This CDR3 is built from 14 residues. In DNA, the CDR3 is TGTGCCAGTAGTCCTCAGTCAGGGGCCTACGAGCAGTACTTC. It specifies CASSPQSGAYEQYF.

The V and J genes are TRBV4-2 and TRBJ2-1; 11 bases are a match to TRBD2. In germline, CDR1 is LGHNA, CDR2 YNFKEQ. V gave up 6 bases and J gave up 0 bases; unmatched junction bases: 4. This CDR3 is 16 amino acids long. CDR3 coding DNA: TGTGCCAGCAGTCGACTAGCGGGAAACTCCTACAATGAGCAGTTCTTC. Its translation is CASSRLAGNSYNEQFF.

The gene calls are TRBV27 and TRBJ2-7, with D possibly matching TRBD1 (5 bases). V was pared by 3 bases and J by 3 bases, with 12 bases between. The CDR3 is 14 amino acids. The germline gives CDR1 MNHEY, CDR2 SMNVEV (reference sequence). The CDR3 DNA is TGTGCCAGCAGTTTGTCAACAGGTAACTACGAGCAGTACTTC. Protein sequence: CASSLSTGNYEQYF.